The TCR beta chain under discussion was sequenced for a study of T cells expressing NK-cell markers. No DNA is given; TCRdb re-called the 5' RACE reads and lists each CDR3 protein once. This sample carries 20,000 to 25,000 distinct CDR3 sequences, with approximately 58% going to the ten biggest clones. The CDR3 covers 15 residues. The V gene's germline CDR1 is SGHVS and CDR2 FNYEAQ. V gene TRBV7-6 combines with J gene TRBJ2-7; TCRdb proposes TRBD1, but this gene call is untestable without DNA. The source of this sequence is a man aged 18-69 years in good health. Sequencing was done on a sample of blood T cells: a sorted CD56 or NKG2C T cell subset, CD4+ or CD8+ T cells, or bulk PBMC T cells (not recorded which). The CDR3 loop is CASSQTGGPTYEQYF.